Each of the 3 T cell receptor beta chains below was sequenced from the same sample in a study of T-cell memory formation after mild COVID-19. TCRdb called the 5' RACE reads again in MiXCR, with one record for every CDR3 protein. The profile covers hundreds of thousands of distinct CDR3 sequences, with around 20% appearing a single time and about an eighth taken by the ten largest. Sequenced sample: PBMCs or a T cell subset sorted from them (not recorded which). All receptors come from an adult woman who had mild COVID-19 (a few samples of this study predate the infection). Cell type and time point are not known.

The V call is TRBV11-3, the J call TRBJ2-3; D not certain. CDR1 is SGHNT and CDR2 is YENEEA in the germline V gene. The CDR3 runs 14 residues. Trimming stripped 5 bases from V and 0 bases from J, with 9 bases between. The CDR3 here is CASSHTPSTDTQYF. The DNA of the CDR3 is TGTGCCAGCAGCCATACTCCTAGCACAGATACGCAGTATTTT.

The sample holds a few counts of this clonotype. CDR3 sequence reads: CSAKHGTGNTIYF. The CDR3 DNA reads TGCAGTGCCAAACACGGGACTGGAAACACCATATATTTT. The chain recombines TRBV20-1 with TRBJ1-3; D call uncertain. From germline, CDR1 is DFQATT and CDR2 SNEGSKA (reference sequence). With 6 bases removed from V and 2 bases from J, the gap between germline ends came to 11 bases. The CDR3 contains 13 residues.

There are a few counts of this clonotype. This chain connects TRBV12-3 or TRBV12-4 to TRBJ1-2; D might be TRBD1 (6 bases). This CDR3 is built from 13 residues. The V gene lost 6 bases and the J gene lost 7 bases, with 15 bases spanning the gap. The CDR3 region is CASRLTTGAGYTF. The CDR3 DNA follows: TGTGCCAGCAGGTTGACGACAGGCGCTGGCTACACCTTC.